The clone carrying this T cell receptor beta chain was observed at least ten times. Its antigen remains unknown. The entry originates in a study of blood T cells in healthy people across ages. For the second PCR, which ran for roughly 7 to 11 cycles, a sample-barcoded 5' primer and a J-beta primer mix were used. The template-switch adaptor, which had 12 random nucleotides, put a tag on each cDNA molecule. TCRdb processed the 5' RACE reads anew with MiXCR; each CDR3 protein has one entry. The sample shows 1 million to 1.2 million distinct CDR3 sequences, about two fifths of them seen only once. The CDR3 is 14 residues long. V was shortened by 5 bases and J by 6 bases, with 19 bases between the two germline ends. Germline values: CDR1 SQVTM, CDR2 ANQGSEA. General study points: It was found that TCR beta diversity correlated strongly with the percentage of naive T cells. A roughly linear age-dependent decrease characterized TCR beta diversity per million T cells.

The sequence derives from a man aged 18 to 30 in good health. The material sequenced was blood. The chain has TRBV29-1 and TRBJ1-2, with D possibly being TRBD1 (6 bases). DNA for the CDR3: TGCAGCGTTTCCTTTAACCGGGACATTGATGGCTACACCTTC. Translating gives CSVSFNRDIDGYTF.